Following are 23 T cell receptor beta chains from one sample sequenced in a study of T cell responses to AZD1222 COVID-19 vaccine (dated by TCRdb to the early 2020s). Sample time point, as interpreted from the label and publication: baseline before first vaccination. Libraries were prepared through the immunoSEQ multiplex PCR assay. The clones in this table, taken by TCRdb from immuneACCESS, are in-frame only. Not every clone is retained; where verified, under half of the shortfall comes from an unresolved V gene, and the cause of the rest is unknown. For this sample there are about 140,000 clones; roughly 90% appear just once. The ten largest account for 1.9% of the sample. Here the sequenced sample was peripheral blood, taken on day 0 of AZD1222 vaccination. The receptors originated from an adult in good health.

This chain connects TRBV24-1 to TRBJ2-2; tentatively, D is TRBD1 or TRBD2 (5 bases each). Deletions cut 5 bases from V and 1 base from J, with 13 bases between. Germline V gene data show CDR1 as KGHDR and CDR2 as SFDVKD. The CDR3 runs to 16 residues. DNA of the CDR3: TGTGCCACCAGTGGTTGGGGGACGGTGAACACCGGGGAGCTGTTTTTT. As protein: CATSGWGTVNTGELFF.

This clone was observed a single time. The J gene is TRBJ1-1, the V gene TRBV19; D is ambiguous. Looked up from germline, CDR1 is LNHDA and CDR2 is SQIVND (reference sequence). The CDR3 is 14 amino acids. V was pared by 7 bases and J by 2 bases, with 14 bases between. Here the CDR3 DNA reads TGTGCCAGTACCTCACTCGGGGATAACACTGAAGCTTTCTTT. It encodes CASTSLGDNTEAFF.

The chain recombines TRBV21-1 with TRBJ1-5; TRBD1, the table's D call, was not compared with the DNA. TRBV21-1 is listed as a pseudogene. The CDR3 contains 17 residues. The CDR3 reads CASSTRFWGLPNQPQHF. The DNA of the CDR3 is TGTGCCAGCAGCACCCGCTTTTGGGGGCTCCCCAATCAGCCCCAGCATTTT.

The CDR3 sequence is CASSYRGGGNTGELFF. As DNA, the CDR3 is TGTGCCAGCAGTTACCGAGGGGGCGGGAACACCGGGGAGCTGTTTTTT. This chain connects TRBV6-2 or TRBV6-3 to TRBJ2-2, with 7 bases identical to TRBD1. Germline CDR1 reads MNHEY; CDR2 reads SVGEGT. This CDR3 has 16 amino acids. V lost 2 bases, J lost 1 base, and 4 bases stayed unmatched.

J is TRBJ2-1 and V is TRBV19; 14 nucleotides line up with TRBD2. J gave up 3 bases and V 5 bases, and 6 bases lay outside the gene matches. The germline gives CDR1 LNHDA, CDR2 SQIVND (reference sequence). The CDR3 totals 17 residues. The CDR3 nucleotides read TGTGCCAGTAGTCCGAGGACTAGCGGGAGGCTCTACAATGAGCAGTTCTTC. Its protein product is CASSPRTSGRLYNEQFF.

The genes are TRBV6-6 and TRBJ2-2; possible D gene TRBD2, 5 bases. Germline V gene sequence: CDR1 MNHNY, CDR2 SVGAGI (reference sequence). The V gene lost 2 bases and the J gene lost 3 bases, with 10 bases spanning the gap. CDR3 length equals 15 residues. The CDR3 loop is CASSYRVAYTGELFF. The CDR3 region has the DNA TGTGCCAGCAGTTACCGGGTAGCGTACACCGGGGAGCTGTTTTTT.

This rearrangement joins TRBV19 to TRBJ1-5, with 7 bases lining up with TRBD1. CDR3 length: 16 residues. Germline lookup yields CDR1 LNHDA and CDR2 SQIVND (reference sequence). Trimming removed 3 bases from V and 6 bases from J; junction bases left unmatched: 11. The CDR3 region is CASSIRRQGVPQPQHF. CDR3 coding DNA: TGTGCCAGTAGTATCCGAAGACAGGGAGTTCCTCAGCCCCAGCATTTT.

The chain uses TRBV9 and TRBJ2-2; 7 positions agree with TRBD2. CDR1 SGDLS and CDR2 YYNGEE come from the germline V gene. The CDR3 is 15 amino acids. V shed 2 bases, J shed 1 base, and the junction held 2 bases outside the gene matches. This CDR3 is CASSVSGGNTGELFF. The CDR3 DNA reads TGTGCCAGCAGCGTGTCGGGGGGGAACACCGGGGAGCTGTTTTTT.

The V call is TRBV13, the J call TRBJ1-5; D call uncertain. The length of the CDR3 is 14 residues. Per the germline V gene, CDR1 is PRHDT and CDR2 is FYEKMQ (reference sequence). V shed 2 bases and J shed 5 bases, with 10 bases lying between them. CDR3 bases: TGTGCCAGCAGCTTACGCAGTAATCATCAGCCCCAGCATTTT. Its translation is CASSLRSNHQPQHF.

The chain has TRBV6-6 and TRBJ2-7; either TRBD1 or TRBD2 may supply D (5 bases each). V was trimmed by 5 bases and J by 2 bases, leaving 16 bases between them. CDR3 length: 15 residues. Germline assignment: CDR1 MNHNY and CDR2 SVGAGI (reference sequence). CDR3 in amino acids: CASSRPGTLTYEQYF. The CDR3 DNA reads TGTGCCAGCAGTCGCCCCGGGACGCTGACCTACGAGCAGTACTTC.

The chain couples TRBV9 to TRBJ1-1; no reliable D call. V was cut by 3 bases and J by 0 bases, with 18 bases left in between. Germline V gives CDR1 SGDLS, CDR2 YYNGEE. The CDR3 is made up of 17 amino acids. Here the CDR3 DNA reads TGTGCCAGCAGCGCTCTGGGAGGTACTTTCATGAACACTGAAGCTTTCTTT. Protein product: CASSALGGTFMNTEAFF.

J is TRBJ2-1 and V is TRBV5-1; possibly TRBD1 for D (5 bases). The V and J ends lost 0 bases and 5 bases respectively, with 12 bases between them. Germline lookup yields CDR1 SGHRS and CDR2 YFSETQ. The CDR3 totals 15 residues. The CDR3 region has the DNA TGCGCCAGCAGCTTGGGTAGGGGCAGCCACAATGAGCAGTTCTTC. The encoded protein is CASSLGRGSHNEQFF.

The chain joins TRBV12-3 or TRBV12-4 to TRBJ1-2; no reliable D call. The V gene lost 1 base and the J gene lost 5 bases, with 5 bases spanning the gap. This CDR3 is 12 amino acids long. In DNA form, the CDR3 reads TGTGCCAGCAGTTTAGTTGGATATGGCTACACCTTC. It is translated as CASSLVGYGYTF.

This sequence joins TRBV19 and TRBJ2-3, with D unresolved. The CDR3 has 16 residues. Trimming shortened V by 5 bases and J by 2 bases, and 17 bases separated the two germline ends. Germline-derived CDR1 and CDR2 are LNHDA and SQIVND (reference sequence). The CDR3: CASSPNPASVTDTQYF. For the CDR3, the DNA is TGTGCCAGTAGTCCCAATCCGGCCTCCGTCACAGATACGCAGTATTTT.

The chain carries TRBV10-2 and TRBJ2-7, with D unresolved. Germline values: CDR1 WSHSY, CDR2 SAAADI. The ends were cut back, 0 bases at V and 1 base at J, with 7 bases in the middle. CDR3 size: 14 residues. CDR3 in DNA: TGCGCCAGCAGTGAGTCACTGGGTTCCTACGAGCAGTACTTC. This encodes CASSESLGSYEQYF.

J is TRBJ2-2 and V is TRBV5-4; D may be TRBD2 (6 bases). The V end lost 9 bases, the J end lost 1 base, and 13 bases lay between the germline ends. The length of the CDR3 is 14 residues. CDR1 SGHNT and CDR2 YYREEE come from the germline V gene (reference sequence). The chain's CDR3 is CATVGGRNTGELFF. CDR3 nucleotides: TGTGCCACGGTGGGGGGACGGAACACCGGGGAGCTGTTTTTT.

This chain joins TRBV9 and TRBJ1-3; D ambiguous. Between the trimmed V and J ends, which lost 3 bases and 0 bases, there was a span of 7 bases. This CDR3 has 14 amino acids. Germline V CDR1 and CDR2: SGDLS, YYNGEE. This chain's CDR3 is CASSEMSSGNTIYF. In DNA, the CDR3 is TGTGCCAGCAGCGAGATGAGCTCTGGAAACACCATATATTTT. Full variable domain (remainder filled in from reference TRBV9 and TRBJ1-3): DSGVTQTPKHLITATGQRVTLRCSPRSGDLSVYWYQQSLDQGLQFLIQYYNGEERAKGNILERFSAQQFPDLHSELNLSSLELGDSALYFCASSEMSSGNTIYFGEGSWLTVV.

The chain links TRBV3-1 (or the pseudogene TRBV3-2) to TRBJ2-2; D is uncertain. From germline, CDR1 is LGHDT and CDR2 YNNKEL (reference sequence). The CDR3 spans 14 residues. The V end lost 1 base, the J end lost 5 bases, and 8 bases lay between the germline ends. This chain's CDR3 is CASSQGVWTGELFF. As DNA, the CDR3 is TGTGCCAGCAGCCAAGGGGTGTGGACCGGGGAGCTGTTTTTT.

This chain joins TRBV28 and TRBJ1-5, with a possible D match to TRBD1 (6 bases). Germline V lookup: CDR1 MDHEN, CDR2 SYDVKM. V dropped 5 bases and J dropped 6 bases, with 20 bases sitting between them. The CDR3 has 16 residues. The CDR3, as DNA: TGTGCCAGCAGTCCAACACAGGGAAGAAAGGGTCAGCCCCAGCATTTT. Translating gives CASSPTQGRKGQPQHF. The complete variable domain, with remaining parts taken from reference TRBV28 and TRBJ1-5, reads DVKVTQSSRYLVKRTGEKVFLECVQDMDHENMFWYRQDPGLGLRLIYFSYDVKMKEKGDIPEGYSVSREKKERFSLILESASTNQTSMYLCASSPTQGRKGQPQHFGDGTRLSIL.

The rearrangement links TRBV11-2 to TRBJ1-2; 8 bases fit TRBD1. The CDR3 spans 16 residues. The germline V gene has CDR1 SGHAT and CDR2 FQNNGV. V shed 5 bases and J 5 bases; nucleotides not matched to a gene: 13. CDR3: CASSSQGAVVFYGYTF. In nucleotides, the CDR3 is TGTGCCAGCAGCAGTCAGGGGGCGGTGGTGTTTTATGGCTACACCTTC.

This clone was counted a single time. The chain combines TRBV3-1 (or the pseudogene TRBV3-2) with TRBJ1-2; D unclear. CDR3 length equals 17 residues. Trimming left V 0 bases short and J 3 bases short, with 17 bases between. Germline assignment: CDR1 LGHDT and CDR2 YNNKEL (reference sequence). The CDR3 DNA sequence: TGTGCCAGCAGCCAAGATGGGGTAACGGTAAGCTACTATGGCTACACCTTC. It encodes CASSQDGVTVSYYGYTF.

This rearrangement joins TRBV5-1 to TRBJ2-1; possibly TRBD2 for D (6 bases). The length of the CDR3 is 16 residues. Germline loops: CDR1 SGHRS, CDR2 YFSETQ. V dropped 5 bases and J dropped 7 bases, with 22 bases sitting between them. CDR3 protein: CASSWNRELALNEQFF. The CDR3, as DNA: TGCGCCAGCAGTTGGAACCGGGAACTAGCCCTGAATGAGCAGTTCTTC. Drawing the rest from reference TRBV5-1 and TRBJ2-1, the complete variable domain is KAGVTQTPRYLIKTRGQQVTLSCSPISGHRSVSWYQQTPGQGLQFLFEYFSETQRNKGNFPGRFSGRQFSNSRSEMNVSTLELGDSALYLCASSWNRELALNEQFFGPGTRLTVL.

The rearrangement uses TRBV18 and TRBJ1-1, with a weak D call TRBD1 (5 bases). There are 14 residues in the CDR3. V was trimmed by 5 bases and J by 0 bases, leaving 10 bases between them. Looked up from germline, CDR1 is KGHSH and CDR2 is LQKENI. The DNA of the CDR3 is TGTGCCAGCTCATGGGGACGGTTGAACACTGAAGCTTTCTTT. Encoded protein: CASSWGRLNTEAFF.